This T cell receptor (beta chain) was found in a study of somatic mutations in cytotoxic T cells in rheumatoid arthritis. Study-level points and caveats: Between rheumatoid arthritis patients and age-matched healthy controls, CD8+ T-cell clonality showed no significant difference. There were about an eighth of the roughly 60 patients in whom the largest CD8+ clone exceeded 20% of CD8+ cells.

Repertoires were generated with immunoSEQ multiplex PCR, while TCRdb's copy carries only in-frame clones and drops some. The table lists 8,000 to 13,000 clones, around 81% of them singletons. Separation of CD4+ and CD8+ cells was performed by positive magnetic bead selection, and purity was verified by flow cytometry. In germline, CDR1 is LNHDA, CDR2 SQIVND (reference sequence). Trimming stripped 6 bases from V and 2 bases from J, with 14 bases between. The CDR3 covers 14 residues. Of note for this clone: Its specificity is unknown.

The receptor was derived from a woman aged 45-60 years in good health. The chain has TRBV19 and TRBJ2-7; D unclear. Sequencing was performed on CD8+ T cells sorted from blood. The CDR3 DNA sequence: TGTGCCAGTAGGAGGTCACACGAAGCCTACGAGCAGTACTTC. Its translation is CASRRSHEAYEQYF.